Below are 9 T cell receptor beta chains sequenced from a single sample in a study of shared clonotypes between healthy human individuals. Data came from immunoSEQ multiplex PCR; TCRdb stores just in-frame clones and leaves some out. Among 2,500,000 or so clones, over 85% were seen once, and the ten largest hold approximately 0.37%. The specimen was naive CD4+ T cells from PBMCs. Subset here: CD45RA+ positively selected. These receptors all come from a young man in good health. Some clones in this sample may be carry-over from other donors' samples.

The CDR3 DNA follows: TGTGCCACCAGCATTCCACAGGGGCCGTCTATCTACGAGCAGTACTTC. Protein: CATSIPQGPSIYEQYF. The V gene is TRBV15, the J gene TRBJ2-7; 7 bases align to TRBD1. CDR3 length: 16 residues. The V gene end was trimmed by 4 bases and the J gene end by 3 bases; junction bases not matched to a gene: 12. The germline V gene encodes CDR1 LNHNV and CDR2 YYDKDF (reference sequence).

The chain employs TRBV14 and TRBJ2-1; TRBD2 is a possible D gene (5 bases). Trimming removed 8 bases from V and 4 bases from J, with 30 bases in between. CDR1 and CDR2 from the germline V gene are SGHDN and FVKESK. This CDR3 is built from 19 residues. The CDR3 is CASALNLMSRAGFYNEQFF. The CDR3 coding sequence is TGTGCCAGCGCTCTTAACCTTATGAGTAGGGCGGGTTTTTACAATGAGCAGTTCTTC.

This chain links TRBV10-3 with TRBJ1-4; D is possibly TRBD1 (6 bases). Trimming stripped 3 bases from V and 4 bases from J, with 15 bases between. The CDR3 loop spans 16 amino acids. Per germline, CDR1 ENHRY and CDR2 SYGVKD. The CDR3 DNA reads as TGTGCCATCAGTGAAGAAAGGGGGGGATATAATGAAAAACTGTTTTTT. Its protein product is CAISEERGGYNEKLFF.

This chain connects TRBV7-9 to TRBJ1-1; D is undetermined. This CDR3 has 13 residues. CDR1 and CDR2 from the germline V gene are SEHNR and FQNEAQ (reference sequence). V was trimmed by 3 bases and J by 0 bases, leaving 5 bases between them. The CDR3, as DNA: TGTGCCAGCAGCTTGAGTCTGAACACTGAAGCTTTCTTT. Amino acid sequence: CASSLSLNTEAFF.

This chain joins TRBV15 and TRBJ1-2; 10 bases fit TRBD1. The CDR3 spans 14 residues. Germline CDR1 is LNHNV and CDR2 is YYDKDF (reference sequence). Trimming cost V 4 bases and J 6 bases; bases outside gene matches: 5. CDR3 in amino acids: CATSTEGQGDGYTF. DNA of the CDR3: TGTGCCACCAGCACCGAAGGACAGGGGGATGGCTACACCTTC.

J is TRBJ1-1 and V is TRBV18; D is undetermined. V lost 0 bases and J 11 bases, leaving 19 bases between the germline ends. Looked up from germline, CDR1 is KGHSH and CDR2 is LQKENI. The CDR3 totals 15 residues. The CDR3 nucleotides are TGTGCCAGCTCACCACCGGTGGGGAATGCGGAACGGGCTTTCTTT. As protein: CASSPPVGNAERAFF.

This clone has just a few counts. This rearrangement joins TRBV19 to TRBJ1-2, with 9 bases identical to TRBD1. V was pared by 7 bases and J by 2 bases, with 5 bases of the junction left unmatched. Germline CDR1 is LNHDA and CDR2 is SQIVND (reference sequence). This CDR3 region has 14 residues. Here the CDR3 reads CASTVTGGNYGYTF. CDR3 nucleotide sequence: TGTGCCAGTACCGTGACAGGGGGGAACTATGGCTACACCTTC.

The chain joins TRBV5-1 to TRBJ2-7, with 11 positions matching TRBD2. After removal of 3 bases from V and 5 bases from J, the junction contained 10 bases not matched to a gene. This CDR3 region has 16 residues. The V gene's germline CDR1 is SGHRS and CDR2 YFSETQ. CDR3 sequence: CASSSSSPSGRNEQYF. CDR3 nucleotide sequence: TGCGCCAGCAGCTCATCCTCTCCTAGCGGGAGGAACGAGCAGTACTTC.

The chain uses TRBV7-6 and TRBJ1-3, with D possibly matching TRBD1 (5 bases). This CDR3 is built from 16 residues. Looked up from germline, CDR1 is SGHVS and CDR2 is FNYEAQ. V was shortened by 5 bases and J by 0 bases, with 14 bases between the two germline ends. DNA of the CDR3: TGTGCCAGCAGCCCAATGGGGGGGAACTCTGGAAACACCATATATTTT. This translates into CASSPMGGNSGNTIYF.